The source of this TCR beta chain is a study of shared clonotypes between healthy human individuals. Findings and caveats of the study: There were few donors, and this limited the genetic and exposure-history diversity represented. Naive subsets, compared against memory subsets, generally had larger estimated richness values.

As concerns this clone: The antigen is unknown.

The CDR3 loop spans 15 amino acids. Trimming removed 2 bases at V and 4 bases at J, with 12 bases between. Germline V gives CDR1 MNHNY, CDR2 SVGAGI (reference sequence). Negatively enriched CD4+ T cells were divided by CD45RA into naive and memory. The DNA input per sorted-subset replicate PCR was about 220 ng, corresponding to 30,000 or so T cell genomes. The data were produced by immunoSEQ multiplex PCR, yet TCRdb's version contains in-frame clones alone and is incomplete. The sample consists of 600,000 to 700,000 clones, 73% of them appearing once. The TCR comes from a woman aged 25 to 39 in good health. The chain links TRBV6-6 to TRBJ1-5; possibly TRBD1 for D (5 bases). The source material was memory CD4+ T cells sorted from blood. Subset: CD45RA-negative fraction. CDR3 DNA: TGTGCCAGCAGTTACGAGGGGCGGGCAAATCAGCCCCAGCATTTT. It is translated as CASSYEGRANQPQHF.